Sequencing of this T cell receptor beta chain was carried out in a study of T-cell memory formation after mild COVID-19. Study information: Across donors, TCR clusters were largely donor specific.

Broader study findings: Among contracting clones, CD4+ were mainly CM/EM and CD8+ enriched in EMRA. Second-wave clones with a day 37 peak had unconfirmed SARS-CoV-2 specificity.

TCRdb processed the 5' RACE reads anew with MiXCR; each CDR3 protein has one entry. The data contain approximately 300,000 distinct CDR3 sequences, 8.2% of them seen just once; the ten biggest clones take up 22%. The trim removed 5 bases at V and 6 bases at J, leaving 8 bases unmatched. CDR3 length: 15 amino acids. Germline V gene sequence: CDR1 LNHDA, CDR2 SQIVND (reference sequence). As to this clonotype: Antigen unknown.

The specimen sequenced was PBMCs or a T cell subset sorted from them (not recorded which). This chain uses TRBV19 with TRBJ2-1; TRBD1 matches 9 bases. The sequence was collected from a man between 18 and 35 years old who had mild COVID-19 (a few samples of this study predate the infection). Cell type and time point are not known. The CDR3 nucleotides read TGTGCCAGTAGTCTAGGACAGGGGAGGTTCAATGAGCAGTTCTTC. Amino acids: CASSLGQGRFNEQFF.